Listed here are 10 T cell receptor beta chains from one sample, sequenced in a study of naive and memory T cell subsets. Both TRBC1 and TRBC2 were covered by a beta constant-region primer of two equimolar oligonucleotides. One entry per CDR3 protein results from TCRdb running MiXCR on the UMI-ligation and nested PCR reads. Of 77,000 or so distinct CDR3 sequences listed, less than 15% are singletons. Sequenced: central memory CD4+ T cells from blood. The receptors come from a human donor in good health.

The chain has TRBV7-8 and TRBJ1-6; tentative D call: TRBD1 (5 bases). The CDR3 has 16 residues. Looked up from germline, CDR1 is SGHVS and CDR2 is FQNEAQ. The V end was cut by 4 bases, the J end by 6 bases, with 16 bases between. The DNA for the CDR3 is TGTGCCAGCAGCTCGCTGGGGGTGCGGATTAATTCACCCCTCCACTTT. Translated, it gives CASSSLGVRINSPLHF.

In this sample, this clonotype turned up many times. The V gene is TRBV27, the J gene TRBJ2-7; perhaps D is TRBD1 or TRBD2 (6 bases each). Germline-derived CDR1 and CDR2 are MNHEY and SMNVEV (reference sequence). Trimming removed 6 bases from V and 2 bases from J, with 17 bases in between. This CDR3 is 15 amino acids long. The CDR3 protein is CASSRTAGGTYEQYF. Written as DNA, the CDR3 is TGTGCCAGCAGCCGGACAGCCGGGGGCACCTACGAGCAGTACTTC.

This clonotype has a handful of counts. The genes are TRBV11-3 and TRBJ2-2; unclear D gene. This CDR3 is 13 amino acids long. The germline V and J ends were trimmed by 0 bases and 5 bases, with 4 bases remaining between them. The germline V gene has CDR1 SGHNT and CDR2 YENEEA. The CDR3 DNA reads as TGTGCCAGCAGCTTAGAAGGTACCGGGGAGCTGTTTTTT. This gives the protein CASSLEGTGELFF.

This clonotype has a handful of counts. The chain is built from TRBV20-1 and TRBJ1-2; weak D call: TRBD1 (5 bases). Germline loops: CDR1 DFQATT, CDR2 SNEGSKA (reference sequence). This CDR3 is 15 amino acids long. CDR3 in DNA: TGCAGAGCGAAGCCGCCGGGACGGGAGAACTATGGCTACACCTTC. It codes for CRAKPPGRENYGYTF.

The chain couples TRBV10-3 to TRBJ1-1; no clear D gene. CDR3 length: 13 amino acids. Trimming shortened V by 10 bases and J by 4 bases, and 16 bases separated the two germline ends. Germline V gene data show CDR1 as ENHRY and CDR2 as SYGVKD. CDR3: CATTGLDLTEAFF. The CDR3, as DNA: TGTGCCACCACCGGTCTTGATCTCACTGAAGCTTTCTTT.

This clonotype occurred a few times. This rearrangement joins TRBV6-5 to TRBJ2-6, with TRBD1 matching 9 bases. V lost 6 bases to trimming and J lost 0 bases; unmatched junction nucleotides: 0. CDR1 is MNHEY, CDR2 SVGAGI, per germline. The CDR3 is 15 amino acids. CDR3 sequence: CASRTGGSGANVLTF. In DNA form, the CDR3 reads TGTGCCAGCAGGACAGGGGGCTCTGGGGCCAACGTCCTGACTTTC.

This clonotype was recorded a few times. The CDR3 spells CSARTSGRGTDTQYF. CDR3 sequence (DNA): TGCAGTGCTCGGACTAGCGGGAGGGGCACAGATACGCAGTATTTT. The rearrangement joins TRBV20-1 to TRBJ2-3, with 15 bases fitting TRBD2. CDR3 size: 15 residues. V trimming: 5 bases; J trimming: 1 base; junction bases outside the gene matches: 1. Germline V CDR1 and CDR2: DFQATT, SNEGSKA (reference sequence).

There are many counts of this clonotype. The genes are TRBV12-3 or TRBV12-4 and TRBJ2-3; D gene unclear. The length of the CDR3 is 14 residues. V lost 6 bases, J lost 3 bases, and 13 bases lay in between. The CDR3 sequence: CASRSAYTTDTQYF. In nucleotides, the CDR3 is TGTGCCAGCAGATCAGCTTACACGACAGATACGCAGTATTTT.

This clonotype was found a few times. V usage is TRBV5-6 and J usage is TRBJ1-5; D ambiguous. Trimming removed 4 bases from V and 2 bases from J, with 7 bases in between. Germline CDR1 SGHDT, CDR2 YYEEEE. CDR3 length: 13 amino acids. In nucleotides, the CDR3 is TGTGCCAGCAGCCATAAGGGCAATCAGCCCCAGCATTTT. Amino acid sequence: CASSHKGNQPQHF.

This clonotype was detected only once. The chain links TRBV7-2 to TRBJ2-7, with D perhaps TRBD2 (6 bases). V was cut by 5 bases and J by 3 bases, with 17 bases left in between. Germline CDR1 reads SGHTA; CDR2 reads FQGNSA. The CDR3 totals 15 residues. CDR3: CASSPAGTEYYEQYF. The CDR3 DNA follows: TGTGCCAGCAGCCCCGCGGGGACGGAATACTACGAGCAGTACTTC.